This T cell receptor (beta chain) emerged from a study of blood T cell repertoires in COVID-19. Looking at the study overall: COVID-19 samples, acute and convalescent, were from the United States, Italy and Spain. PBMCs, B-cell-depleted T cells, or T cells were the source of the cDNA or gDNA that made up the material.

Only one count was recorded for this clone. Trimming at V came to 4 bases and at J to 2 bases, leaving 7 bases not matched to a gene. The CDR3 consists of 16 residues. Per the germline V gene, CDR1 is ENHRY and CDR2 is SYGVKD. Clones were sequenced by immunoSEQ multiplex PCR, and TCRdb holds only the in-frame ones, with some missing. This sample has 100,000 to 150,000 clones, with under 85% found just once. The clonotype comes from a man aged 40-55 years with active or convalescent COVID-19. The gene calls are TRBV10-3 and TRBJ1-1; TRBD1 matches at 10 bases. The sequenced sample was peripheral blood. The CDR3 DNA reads TGTGCCATCAGTGGACAGGGGGCCGGCTCCAACACTGAAGCTTTCTTT. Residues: CAISGQGAGSNTEAFF.